Presented here are 12 T cell receptor beta chains from one specimen sequenced in a study of radiation and T cells in renal cell carcinoma. Time point specified: blood 4 weeks post-SBRT, at nephrectomy. Described treatment: 15 Gy SBRT to primary tumor, nephrectomy 4 weeks later. The data were produced by immunoSEQ multiplex PCR, yet TCRdb's version contains in-frame clones alone and is incomplete. The data contain approximately 70,000 clones, over 60% of them singletons. Sequencing was performed on blood, taken from a patient whose treatment included radiotherapy and nephrectomy. All receptors derive from a man aged 55 to 70 with renal cell carcinoma.

This sequence joins TRBV19 and TRBJ2-5; D not certain. The CDR3 loop spans 13 amino acids. Trimming took 4 bases from V and 5 from J, leaving 11 bases between them. Germline V gene data show CDR1 as LNHDA and CDR2 as SQIVND (reference sequence). The CDR3 spells CASSTGPAETQYF. CDR3 DNA sequence: TGTGCCAGTAGTACCGGCCCAGCGGAGACCCAGTACTTC.

This CDR3 is CASFRAGEGELFF. CDR3 nucleotides: TGTGCCAGCTTCCGGGCCGGAGAGGGGGAGCTGTTTTTT. J is TRBJ2-2 and V is TRBV2; no clear D gene. Trimming shortened V by 8 bases and J by 8 bases, and 15 bases separated the two germline ends. CDR3 size: 13 residues. In germline, CDR1 is SNHLY, CDR2 FYNNEI.

The chain recombines TRBV5-6 with TRBJ1-3; D is undetermined. The CDR3 covers 16 residues. The germline gives CDR1 SGHDT, CDR2 YYEEEE. The V and J ends lost 3 bases and 8 bases respectively, with 21 bases between them. The CDR3, as DNA: TGTGCCAGCAGCTCGGGCGGGGAGTGGCTGCCGGACACCATATATTTT. As protein: CASSSGGEWLPDTIYF.

This rearrangement joins TRBV7-9 to TRBJ2-3; 7 bases match TRBD2. The CDR3 consists of 19 residues. In germline, CDR1 is SEHNR, CDR2 FQNEAQ (reference sequence). The V segment lost 5 bases and the J segment 4 bases; nucleotides outside the gene matches: 21. The CDR3, as DNA: TGTGCCAGCAGCAGGGAACCGGGACTAACATGGGGGTTTCCAGATACGCAGTATTTT. Protein product: CASSREPGLTWGFPDTQYF. Full variable domain (missing parts from reference TRBV7-9 and TRBJ2-3): DTGVSQNPRHKITKRGQNVTFRCDPISEHNRLYWYRQTLGQGPEFLTYFQNEAQLEKSRLLSDRFSAERPKGSFSTLEIQRTEQGDSAMYLCASSREPGLTWGFPDTQYFGPGTRLTVL.

This clone came up a few times. CDR3 loop: CASIRPGTNYEQYF. CDR3 DNA: TGTGCCAGCATCCGACCCGGGACTAACTACGAGCAGTACTTC. J is TRBJ2-7 and V is TRBV2; 7 bases are a match to TRBD2. From germline, CDR1 is SNHLY and CDR2 FYNNEI. The CDR3 spans 14 residues. J gave up 3 bases and V 7 bases, and 9 bases lay outside the gene matches.

This clone has more than one count but fewer than ten. Other DNA sequences from this sample encode an identical CDR3 as well. The J gene is TRBJ2-2, the V gene TRBV27; D gene unclear. Per the germline V gene, CDR1 is MNHEY and CDR2 is SMNVEV (reference sequence). V was clipped by 3 bases and J by 5 bases, with 4 bases between them. This CDR3 has 12 amino acids. The CDR3 DNA reads TGTGCCAGCAGTTTTGGTACCGGGGAGCTGTTTTTT. Its protein product is CASSFGTGELFF.

The rearrangement joins TRBV12-5 to TRBJ2-3, with 9 bases aligning to TRBD2. CDR1 LGHNT and CDR2 FRNRAP come from the germline V gene. The V segment lost 3 bases and the J segment 7 bases; nucleotides outside the gene matches: 11. CDR3 length: 16 amino acids. CDR3 nucleotides: TGTGCTAGTGGTTTATCAAGGCTAGCGGGAATGAATACGCAGTATTTT. It codes for CASGLSRLAGMNTQYF.

The V call is TRBV5-1, the J call TRBJ2-3; D remains ambiguous. V was pared by 8 bases and J by 0 bases, with 13 bases between. CDR3 length equals 14 residues. Germline V CDR1 and CDR2: SGHRS, YFSETQ. CDR3 nucleotides: TGCGCCAGTATAGTTGGGCCTAGCACAGATACGCAGTATTTT. Protein sequence: CASIVGPSTDTQYF.

The J gene is TRBJ1-2, the V gene TRBV4-1; possible D gene TRBD1, 6 bases. The V end lost 0 bases, the J end lost 8 bases, and 16 bases lay between the germline ends. Germline loops: CDR1 MGHRA, CDR2 YSYEKL. This CDR3 spans 15 amino acids. CDR3 DNA sequence: TGCGCCAGCAGCCAAGATACAGGGTTGAGTCGGGGCTACACCTTC. It codes for CASSQDTGLSRGYTF.

V usage is TRBV30 and J usage is TRBJ1-6; 8 bases agree with TRBD1. V trimming: 5 bases; J trimming: 8 bases; junction bases outside the gene matches: 17. The CDR3 consists of 17 residues. Germline V gene sequence: CDR1 GTSNPN, CDR2 SVGIG (reference sequence). The CDR3 region is CAWGAGTGTGGDSPLHF. CDR3 DNA sequence: TGTGCCTGGGGGGCCGGGACCGGGACAGGCGGAGATTCACCCCTCCACTTT.

A few counts support this clone. The gene calls are TRBV18 and TRBJ2-2; a possible D gene is TRBD2 (6 bases). The V and J ends lost 2 bases and 6 bases respectively, with 10 bases between them. The CDR3 covers 14 residues. Germline values: CDR1 KGHSH, CDR2 LQKENI. This CDR3 is CASSPGAGSGELFF. The CDR3, as DNA: TGTGCCAGCTCACCAGGAGCGGGTTCCGGGGAGCTGTTTTTT.

This clone was detected a few times. The chain links TRBV19 to TRBJ1-5; no reliable D call. Germline V gene sequence: CDR1 LNHDA, CDR2 SQIVND (reference sequence). V lost 3 bases and J 0 bases, leaving 15 bases between the germline ends. This CDR3 has 17 amino acids. The CDR3 sequence: CASSMQLAGYSNQPQHF. Written as DNA, the CDR3 is TGTGCCAGTAGTATGCAATTGGCAGGCTATAGCAATCAGCCCCAGCATTTT.